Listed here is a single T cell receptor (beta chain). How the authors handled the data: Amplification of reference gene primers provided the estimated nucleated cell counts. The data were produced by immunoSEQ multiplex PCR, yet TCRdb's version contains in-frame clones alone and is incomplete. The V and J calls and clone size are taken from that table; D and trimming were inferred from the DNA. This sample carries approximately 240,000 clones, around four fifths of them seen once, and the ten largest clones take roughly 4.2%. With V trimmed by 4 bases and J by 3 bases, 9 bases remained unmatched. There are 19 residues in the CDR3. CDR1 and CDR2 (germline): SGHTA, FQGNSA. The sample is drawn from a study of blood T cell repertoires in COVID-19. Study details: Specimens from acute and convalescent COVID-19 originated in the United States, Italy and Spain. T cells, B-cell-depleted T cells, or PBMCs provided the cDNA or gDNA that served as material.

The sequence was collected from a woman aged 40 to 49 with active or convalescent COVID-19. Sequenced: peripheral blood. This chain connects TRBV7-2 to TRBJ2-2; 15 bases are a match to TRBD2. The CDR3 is CASSSIRTSGGADTGELFF. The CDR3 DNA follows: TGTGCCAGCAGCTCAATCCGGACTAGCGGGGGGGCCGACACCGGGGAGCTGTTTTTT. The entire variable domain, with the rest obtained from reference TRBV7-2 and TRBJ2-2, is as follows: GAGVSQSPSNKVTEKGKDVELRCDPISGHTALYWYRQSLGQGLEFLIYFQGNSAPDKSGLPSDRFSAERTGGSVSTLTIQRTQQEDSAVYLCASSSIRTSGGADTGELFFGEGSRLTVL.